The present entry profiles one TCR beta chain with its context. Its antigen is still unknown. Profiled with immunoSEQ multiplex PCR; TCRdb holds only in-frame clones, not every one. The repertoire has nearly 95,000 clones, under 90% of them found once; the top ten carry about 16%. This specimen comes from a study of Ad26.COV2.S vaccination and SARS-CoV-2 variants. Findings and caveats of the study: Ad26.COV2.S recipients had broader spike-specific TCRs (P = 0.0014). Spike-specific CD8+ and CD4+ T cell responses reportedly showed substantial breadth after vaccination. Researchers reported similar non-spike TCR breadth in vaccine and placebo recipients. The TCR breadth and depth analyses may have produced an underestimate of total T cell responses.

The CDR3 extends over 11 amino acids. The germline V and J ends were trimmed by 1 base and 5 bases, with 2 bases remaining between them. Germline assignment: CDR1 MDHEN and CDR2 SYDVKM. The chain couples TRBV28 to TRBJ2-5; D unclear. Specimen: peripheral blood, collected after recovery from COVID-19. The TCR sequence derives from a human donor who had recovered from COVID-19. CDR3 sequence: CASSLLETQYF. The CDR3 region has the DNA TGTGCCAGCAGTTTATTGGAGACCCAGTACTTC.